This T cell receptor beta chain was recovered during a study of T cell responses to AZD1222 COVID-19 vaccine. The repertoire was sequenced with immunoSEQ multiplex PCR; TCRdb's copy has only in-frame clones and lacks some. The sample consists of tens of thousands of clones, around 90% of them appearing once. Study-wide points: There were repertoire samples only from the period after the peak T cell response. Among those given AZD1222, only 6 or 7 were seropositive at baseline.

Remarks on this clone: Its matching antigen is unknown.

There are 13 residues in the CDR3. Trimming removed 2 bases at V and 2 bases at J, with 7 bases between. CDR1 and CDR2 (germline): KGHSH, LQKENI. Some second doses came at about 4 weeks and others at about 12 weeks; these were pooled. The TCR comes from an adult who received the AZD1222 COVID-19 vaccine. V is TRBV18 and J is TRBJ2-7; D may be TRBD1 (5 bases). The material was peripheral blood, obtained 28 days after the second AZD1222 dose. CDR3 amino acids: CASSPAGPYEQYF. The CDR3 region has the DNA TGTGCCAGCTCACCAGCAGGGCCCTACGAGCAGTACTTC. Based on the CDR3 plus reference TRBV18 and TRBJ2-7, the full variable domain is NAGVMQNPRHLVRRRGQEARLRCSPMKGHSHVYWYRQLPEEGLKFMVYLQKENIIDESGMPKERFSAEFPKEGPSILRIQQVVRGDSAAYFCASSPAGPYEQYFGPGTRLTVT.